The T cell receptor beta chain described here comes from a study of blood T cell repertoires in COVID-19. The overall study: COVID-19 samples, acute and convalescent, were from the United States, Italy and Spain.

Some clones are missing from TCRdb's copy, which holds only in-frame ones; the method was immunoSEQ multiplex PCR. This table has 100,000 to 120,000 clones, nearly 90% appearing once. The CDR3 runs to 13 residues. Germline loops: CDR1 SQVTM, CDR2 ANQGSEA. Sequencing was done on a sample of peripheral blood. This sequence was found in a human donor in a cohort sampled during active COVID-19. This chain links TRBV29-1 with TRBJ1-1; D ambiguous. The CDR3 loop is CSAHISLNTEAFF. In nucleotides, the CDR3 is TGCAGTGCACATATTTCTTTGAACACTGAAGCTTTCTTT.